This TCR beta chain was observed in a study of T-cell reconstitution after alpha-beta-depleted transplantation in children. Unique molecular identifiers featured in how the TCRbeta library was prepared. In TCRdb, the PCR reads were re-called with MiXCR into one record per CDR3 protein. The table records about 900,000 distinct CDR3 sequences, about 26% of them present only once. The J segment lost 3 bases and the V segment lost 5 bases, leaving 4 bases of the junction unmatched. Germline V lookup: CDR1 DFQATT, CDR2 SNEGSKA (reference sequence). The CDR3 runs to 14 residues. As regards this clonotype: The antigen remains unidentified.

Overall study findings and caveats: For some patients, TCRbeta diversity was high at day 60 because of recipient T cells and thymic progenitors that survived. Reports say that about two months after transplant, the alpha-beta T cells came out of several hundred graft clones that had expanded. Newly made T cells mostly supplied T-cell counts and diversity one year after transplant.

This rearrangement joins TRBV20-1 to TRBJ2-1; TRBD2 agrees at 10 bases. Here the sequenced sample was PBMCs, mostly from graft donor cells, taken 360 days after TCRalphabeta/CD19-depleted stem cell transplant. The TCR was taken from a boy younger than two who had a stem cell transplant for SCID, so the T cells may come from the graft donor. CDR3 sequence reads: CSASRTSGYNEQFF. Written as DNA, the CDR3 is TGCAGTGCTTCCAGGACTAGCGGCTACAATGAGCAGTTCTTC.